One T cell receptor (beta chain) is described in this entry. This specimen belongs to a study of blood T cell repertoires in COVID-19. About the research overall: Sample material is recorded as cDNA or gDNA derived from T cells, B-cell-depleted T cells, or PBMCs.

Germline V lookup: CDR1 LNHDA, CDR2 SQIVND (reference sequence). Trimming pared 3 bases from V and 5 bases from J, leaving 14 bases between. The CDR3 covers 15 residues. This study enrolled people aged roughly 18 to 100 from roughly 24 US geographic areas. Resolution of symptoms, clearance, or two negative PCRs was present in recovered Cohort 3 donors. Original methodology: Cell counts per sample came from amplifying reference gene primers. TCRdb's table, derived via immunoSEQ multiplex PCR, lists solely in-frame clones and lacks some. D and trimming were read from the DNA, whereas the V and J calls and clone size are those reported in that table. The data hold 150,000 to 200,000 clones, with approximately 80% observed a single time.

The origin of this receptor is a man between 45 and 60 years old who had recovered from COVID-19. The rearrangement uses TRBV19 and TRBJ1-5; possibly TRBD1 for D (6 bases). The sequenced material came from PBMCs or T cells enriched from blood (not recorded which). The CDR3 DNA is TGTGCCAGTAGTATCGGGGGGGCGCGGGATCAGCCCCAGCATTTT. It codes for CASSIGGARDQPQHF. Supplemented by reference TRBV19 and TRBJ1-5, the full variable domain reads DGGITQSPKYLFRKEGQNVTLSCEQNLNHDAMYWYRQDPGQGLRLIYYSQIVNDFQKGDIAEGYSVSREKKESFPLTVTSAQKNPTAFYLCASSIGGARDQPQHFGDGTRLSIL.